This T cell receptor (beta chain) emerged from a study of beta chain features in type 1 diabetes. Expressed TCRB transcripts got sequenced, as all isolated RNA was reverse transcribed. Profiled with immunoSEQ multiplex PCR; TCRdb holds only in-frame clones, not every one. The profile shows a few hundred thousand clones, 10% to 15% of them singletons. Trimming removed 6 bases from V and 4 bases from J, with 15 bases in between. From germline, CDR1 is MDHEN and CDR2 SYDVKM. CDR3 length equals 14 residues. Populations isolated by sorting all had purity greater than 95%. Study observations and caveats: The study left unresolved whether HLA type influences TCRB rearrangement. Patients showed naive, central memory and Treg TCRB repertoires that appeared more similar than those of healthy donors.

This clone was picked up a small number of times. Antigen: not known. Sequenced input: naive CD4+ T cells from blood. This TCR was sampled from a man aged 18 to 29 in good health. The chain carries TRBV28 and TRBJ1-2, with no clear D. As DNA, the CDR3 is TGTGCCAGCAGCTCGACCAGGATCCCCTATGGCTACACCTTC. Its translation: CASSSTRIPYGYTF.